A single sample gave rise to the 18 T cell receptor beta chains below, sequenced in a study of blood T cell repertoires in COVID-19. The assay was immunoSEQ multiplex PCR, and TCRdb's table has in-frame clones only and misses some. Here the sample spans over 150,000 clones, around four fifths being singletons. The sample comprised PBMCs or T cells enriched from blood (not recorded which). Receptor source: a middle-aged man who had recovered from COVID-19.

This clone was picked up one time. The rearrangement joins TRBV7-2 to TRBJ2-7; TRBD2 might be the D (6 bases). Per the germline V gene, CDR1 is SGHTA and CDR2 is FQGNSA. The CDR3 contains 14 residues. Trimming stripped 2 bases from V and 4 bases from J, with 12 bases between. CDR3 bases: TGTGCCAGCAGCTTAATTGGAGGGAGATACGAGCAGTACTTC. Protein: CASSLIGGRYEQYF.

With respect to this clone: No conserved phenylalanine or tryptophan ends this CDR3, so it is likely a read error. No DNA is shown, since the ends of the CDR3 on it are uncertain; the CDR3 is the one TCRdb lists. The chain couples TRBV20-1 to TRBJ1-2; TRBD1, the table's D call, was not compared with the DNA. Germline CDR1 DFQATT, CDR2 SNEGSKA (reference sequence). Termini included, the CDR3 measures 10 amino acids. This CDR3 reads CSARGDRAQY.

The chain employs TRBV29-1 and TRBJ1-2; possibly TRBD1 for D (5 bases). Trimming took off 6 bases at V and 7 bases at J, with 15 bases between the two ends. This CDR3 region has 12 residues. Germline-derived CDR1 and CDR2 are SQVTM and ANQGSEA. CDR3 nucleotides: TGCAGCGTGCAGGGTTCCGGGGGTGGCTACACCTTC. Amino acids: CSVQGSGGGYTF.

The chain links TRBV5-4 to TRBJ1-2, with 7 bases fitting TRBD1. Germline V gene lookup returns CDR1 SGHNT and CDR2 YYREEE (reference sequence). The J segment lost 8 bases and the V segment lost 2 bases, leaving 6 bases of the junction unmatched. This CDR3 is built from 13 residues. The DNA of the CDR3 is TGTGCCAGCAGCTTTGAGGCAGGGGGGGGCTACACCTTC. This translates into CASSFEAGGGYTF.

The chain couples TRBV11-2 to TRBJ1-1; D call uncertain. The CDR3 sequence is 17 residues long. V was trimmed by 4 bases and J by 0 bases, leaving 18 bases between them. Germline lookup yields CDR1 SGHAT and CDR2 FQNNGV. CDR3 DNA sequence: TGTGCCAGCAGCTCCCGTTCTCAACATTACATGAACACTGAAGCTTTCTTT. This translates into CASSSRSQHYMNTEAFF.

The chain combines TRBV6-2 or TRBV6-3 with TRBJ1-1, with 11 nucleotides matching TRBD1. The CDR3 totals 14 residues. The V gene end was trimmed by 0 bases and the J gene end by 9 bases; junction bases not matched to a gene: 3. Germline CDR1 MNHEY, CDR2 SVGEGT. CDR3 region: CASSYSGQGAKAFF. CDR3 nucleotides: TGTGCCAGCAGTTACTCCGGACAGGGGGCAAAAGCTTTCTTT.

The chain is built from TRBV6-2 or TRBV6-3 and TRBJ2-2, with 9 bases fitting TRBD1. Germline-derived CDR1 and CDR2 are MNHEY and SVGEGT. This CDR3 has 15 amino acids. The V segment lost 5 bases and the J segment 6 bases; nucleotides outside the gene matches: 7. CDR3 DNA: TGTGCCAGCAGTGGGACAGGGAAAGGCGCCGGGGAGCTGTTTTTT. It specifies CASSGTGKGAGELFF.

The rearrangement joins TRBV7-2 to TRBJ1-1; 8 nucleotides match TRBD1. Germline V gene sequence: CDR1 SGHTA, CDR2 FQGNSA. V lost 5 bases, J lost 10 bases, and 12 bases stayed unmatched. The CDR3 sequence is 14 residues long. In DNA form, the CDR3 reads TGTGCCAGCAGCCCACGCCGGGGGCAGGGGGCAGCTTTCTTT. Protein sequence: CASSPRRGQGAAFF.

With respect to this clone: The limits of the CDR3 on the DNA are not certain, so only TCRdb's listed CDR3 is given. This chain uses TRBV6-1 with TRBJ2-7; TRBD2 is taken as the D call from the table, unchecked against the DNA. Per the germline V gene, CDR1 is MNHNS and CDR2 is SASEGT. Both ends counted, the CDR3 spans 12 residues. The CDR3 loop reads CASSTSVYEQYV.

The CDR3 DNA reads TGCAGTGCTAGTTTACCGCTGGAGGCCTACAATGAGCAGTTCTTC. Amino acids: CSASLPLEAYNEQFF. The chain uses TRBV20-1 and TRBJ2-1; D perhaps matches TRBD2 (5 bases). Trimming stripped 3 bases from V and 2 bases from J, with 14 bases between. Germline values: CDR1 DFQATT, CDR2 SNEGSKA (reference sequence). CDR3 length equals 15 residues.

The chain has TRBV6-5 and TRBJ2-1, with TRBD2 matching 7 bases. Germline values: CDR1 MNHEY, CDR2 SVGAGI. This CDR3 has 16 amino acids. V shed 2 bases and J 5 bases; nucleotides not matched to a gene: 9. The CDR3 sequence is CASSYQSAGFNNEQFF. CDR3 in DNA: TGTGCCAGCAGTTACCAATCAGCGGGATTTAACAATGAGCAGTTCTTC.

The chain links TRBV5-4 to TRBJ2-5; 7 bases line up with TRBD2. Germline loops: CDR1 SGHNT, CDR2 YYREEE (reference sequence). The CDR3 is made up of 17 amino acids. The J segment lost 5 bases and the V segment lost 4 bases, leaving 17 bases of the junction unmatched. Here the CDR3 reads CASSPDRGREEWETQYF. CDR3 nucleotide sequence: TGTGCCAGCAGCCCCGACCGGGGACGGGAGGAATGGGAGACCCAGTACTTC.

The chain links TRBV9 to TRBJ1-1, with D perhaps TRBD1 (5 bases). Germline CDR1 is SGDLS and CDR2 is YYNGEE. This CDR3 has 14 amino acids. V gave up 4 bases and J gave up 1 base, with 11 bases separating them. CDR3 residues: CASSSRVTNTEAFF. The DNA of the CDR3 is TGTGCCAGCAGCAGCAGGGTCACGAACACTGAAGCTTTCTTT. The whole variable domain, remainder taken from reference TRBV9 and TRBJ1-1, is DSGVTQTPKHLITATGQRVTLRCSPRSGDLSVYWYQQSLDQGLQFLIQYYNGEERAKGNILERFSAQQFPDLHSELNLSSLELGDSALYFCASSSRVTNTEAFFGQGTRLTVV.

This clone has just a few counts. The chain is built from TRBV5-1 and TRBJ2-2; 7 bases agree with TRBD1. Trimming removed 7 bases from V and 0 bases from J; junction bases left unmatched: 21. From germline, CDR1 is SGHRS and CDR2 YFSETQ. The CDR3 totals 20 residues. DNA for the CDR3: TGCGCCAGCCGAGGGCGACAGGGCCATCGGGGTGTGACGAACACCGGGGAGCTGTTTTTT. Translating it yields CASRGRQGHRGVTNTGELFF.

The V gene is TRBV10-1, the J gene TRBJ1-5, with unresolved D. CDR3 length: 15 amino acids. CDR1 and CDR2 from the germline V gene are WNHNN and SYGVQD (reference sequence). V lost 3 bases to trimming and J lost 2 bases, with 11 bases between them. CDR3 nucleotides: TGCGCCAGCAGTGACGGGGATTCGGGCAATCAGCCCCAGCATTTT. Amino acids: CASSDGDSGNQPQHF.

This clone appeared a single time. The chain links TRBV24-1 to TRBJ2-1; 11 bases line up with TRBD1. Germline V gene lookup returns CDR1 KGHDR and CDR2 SFDVKD. With V trimmed by 5 bases and J by 8 bases, 10 bases remained unmatched. This CDR3 has 16 amino acids. CDR3 nucleotides: TGTGCCACCAGTGTTGCCGGACAGGGGGCCGAGGATGAGCAGTTCTTC. This sequence encodes CATSVAGQGAEDEQFF.

The CDR3 spells CASSILPLAGEQPQHF. CDR3 DNA: TGTGCCAGTAGTATTCTCCCCCTTGCAGGGGAACAGCCCCAGCATTTT. This chain links TRBV19 with TRBJ1-5, with D possibly matching TRBD1 (6 bases). The ends were cut back, 3 bases at V and 7 bases at J, with 19 bases in the middle. Germline V gives CDR1 LNHDA, CDR2 SQIVND (reference sequence). The CDR3 covers 16 residues.

The CDR3 is CASSPRTSGRGETQYF. The CDR3 nucleotides are TGTGCCAGCAGCCCCCGGACTAGCGGGAGGGGGGAGACCCAGTACTTC. The chain carries TRBV11-2 and TRBJ2-5; 15 bases are a match to TRBD2. Trimming cost V 5 bases and J 5 bases; bases outside gene matches: 6. The CDR3 sequence is 16 residues long. Germline assignment: CDR1 SGHAT and CDR2 FQNNGV. The entire variable domain, with the rest obtained from reference TRBV11-2 and TRBJ2-5, is as follows: EAGVAQSPRYKIIEKRQSVAFWCNPISGHATLYWYQQILGQGPKLLIQFQNNGVVDDSQLPKDRFSAERLKGVDSTLKIQPAKLEDSAVYLCASSPRTSGRGETQYFGPGTRLLVL.